This record covers a single T cell receptor (beta chain). Its antigen remains unidentified. The sample comes from a study of cytomegalovirus exposure and HLA in healthy donors. The wider study: It was reported in a later analysis that the approximately 120 validation repertoires used the same platform as the approximately 670 first-cohort repertoires.

The assay was immunoSEQ multiplex PCR, and TCRdb's table has in-frame clones only and misses some. The sample shows 250,000 or so clones, almost 90% of them seen only once. The CDR3 totals 14 residues. Per germline, CDR1 SQVTM and CDR2 ANQGSEA. V shed 6 bases and J shed 0 bases, with 12 bases lying between them. Study-wide results and limits: Most TCR sequences proved rare, with some public TCRs found in many donors. Some TCR beta chains (164 of them) were listed as cytomegalovirus-associated. Subsequent analysis found a tendency for first-cohort TCR clusters to co-occur within the 95 to 150 validation repertoires.

Sequenced sample: PBMCs. The gene calls are TRBV29-1 and TRBJ1-3, with D maybe TRBD1 (5 bases). The TCR was taken from a woman under 30 in good health and CMV-seronegative. CDR3 sequence reads: CSVHTGNSGNTIYF. The CDR3 DNA reads TGCAGCGTCCACACAGGAAACTCTGGAAACACCATATATTTT.